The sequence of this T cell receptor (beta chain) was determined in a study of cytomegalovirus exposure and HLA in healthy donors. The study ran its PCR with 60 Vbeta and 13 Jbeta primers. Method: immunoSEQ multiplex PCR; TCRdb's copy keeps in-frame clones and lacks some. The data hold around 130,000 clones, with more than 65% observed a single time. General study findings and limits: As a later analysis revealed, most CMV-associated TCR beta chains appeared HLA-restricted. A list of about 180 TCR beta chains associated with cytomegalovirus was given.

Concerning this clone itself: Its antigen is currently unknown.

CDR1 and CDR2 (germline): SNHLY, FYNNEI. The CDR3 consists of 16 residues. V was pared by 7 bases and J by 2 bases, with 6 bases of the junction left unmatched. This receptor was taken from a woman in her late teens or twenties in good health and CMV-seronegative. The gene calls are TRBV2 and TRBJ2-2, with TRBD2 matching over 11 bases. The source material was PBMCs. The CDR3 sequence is CASITSGGRNTGELFF. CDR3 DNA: TGTGCCAGCATTACTAGCGGGGGCCGAAACACCGGGGAGCTGTTTTTT.